A single sample gave rise to the 30 T cell receptor beta chains below, sequenced in a study of blood T cell repertoires in COVID-19. The protocol was immunoSEQ multiplex PCR, while the TCRdb copy is restricted to in-frame clones and leaves out a portion. The sample has over 200,000 clones, roughly 88% seen once; the top ten hold approximately 2.1%. Sequencing was carried out using peripheral blood. The receptors stem from a man in his thirties or forties who had recovered from COVID-19.

The chain combines TRBV2 with TRBJ2-5; 9 bases align to TRBD1. The CDR3 sequence is 13 residues long. Germline lookup yields CDR1 SNHLY and CDR2 FYNNEI. The junction had 3 bases not matched to a gene; V was cut back by 3 bases and J by 7 bases. In DNA form, the CDR3 reads TGTGCCAGCAGTGAGGGACAGGGAGGGACCCAGTACTTC. It yields the protein CASSEGQGGTQYF.

The chain joins TRBV4-2 to TRBJ2-5, with D unclear. V lost 1 base to trimming and J lost 5 bases, with 23 bases between them. The CDR3 totals 18 residues. Germline CDR1 and CDR2: LGHNA and YNFKEQ. The CDR3 sequence is CASSQVPKKAITRETQYF. As DNA, the CDR3 is TGTGCCAGCAGCCAAGTCCCCAAGAAAGCGATAACGAGGGAGACCCAGTACTTC.

This chain joins TRBV14 and TRBJ1-6; maybe TRBD1 (5 bases). This CDR3 is 15 amino acids long. CDR1 is SGHDN and CDR2 is FVKESK in the germline V gene. The ends were cut back, 3 bases at V and 9 bases at J, with 15 bases in the middle. The CDR3 region is CASSHPWGLGSPLHF. Written as DNA, the CDR3 is TGTGCCAGCAGCCACCCCTGGGGACTAGGTTCACCCCTCCACTTT. The variable domain in full, with the rest retrieved from reference TRBV14 and TRBJ1-6, is EAGVTQFPSHSVIEKGQTVTLRCDPISGHDNLYWYRRVMGKEIKFLLHFVKESKQDESGMPNNRFLAERTGGTYSTLKVQPAELEDSGVYFCASSHPWGLGSPLHFGNGTRLTVT.

This chain uses TRBV15 with TRBJ1-3; 10 bases agree with TRBD1. J gave up 4 bases and V 5 bases, and 8 bases lay outside the gene matches. The CDR3 runs to 16 residues. From germline, CDR1 is LNHNV and CDR2 YYDKDF (reference sequence). In DNA form, the CDR3 reads TGTGCCACCAGCTGGGGACAGGGGTCTGGCGGAAACACCATATATTTT. Amino acid sequence: CATSWGQGSGGNTIYF.

The genes are TRBV25-1 and TRBJ2-3; 9 nucleotides agree with TRBD2. In germline, CDR1 is MGHDK, CDR2 SYGVNS. V lost 1 base and J lost 8; bases outside the gene matches: 16. There are 18 residues in the CDR3. The CDR3 spells CASSEWPIGAGGLRTQYF. CDR3 sequence (DNA): TGTGCCAGCAGTGAATGGCCCATAGGGGCGGGGGGGCTTCGTACGCAGTATTTT.

This clone was counted once. The V call is TRBV7-2, the J call TRBJ1-2; D call uncertain. Per germline, CDR1 SGHTA and CDR2 FQGNSA. The V end lost 4 bases, the J end lost 7 bases, and 13 bases lay between the germline ends. This CDR3 region has 13 residues. In nucleotides, the CDR3 is TGTGCCAGCAGCTCCCTAATATTAAGTGGCTACACCTTC. Encoded protein: CASSSLILSGYTF.

The gene calls are TRBV10-1 and TRBJ1-4; 7 bases map to TRBD1. The germline V gene encodes CDR1 WNHNN and CDR2 SYGVQD (reference sequence). The CDR3 totals 14 residues. V gave up 5 bases and J gave up 6 bases; unmatched junction bases: 6. Written as DNA, the CDR3 is TGCGCCAGCAGTTCACAGGGGACGTATGAAAAACTGTTTTTT. Its protein is CASSSQGTYEKLFF.

The CDR3: CASTPHSGARDTQYF. CDR3 sequence (DNA): TGTGCCAGCACCCCGCATAGCGGGGCCAGAGATACGCAGTATTTT. The V and J genes are TRBV5-4 and TRBJ2-3; TRBD2 agrees at 8 bases. In germline, CDR1 is SGHNT, CDR2 YYREEE (reference sequence). CDR3 length equals 15 residues. Trimming cost V 6 bases and J 5 bases; bases outside gene matches: 11.

Only one count was recorded for this clone. J is TRBJ1-2 and V is TRBV7-2; TRBD1 matches 8 bases. V lost 8 bases to trimming and J lost 2 bases; unmatched junction nucleotides: 4. This CDR3 contains 13 residues. Germline lookup yields CDR1 SGHTA and CDR2 FQGNSA. CDR3 sequence (DNA): TGTGCCAGCCGGACAGGGCCGAACTATGGCTACACCTTC. Its protein is CASRTGPNYGYTF.

This chain links TRBV9 with TRBJ2-7, with a weak D call TRBD1 (6 bases). The CDR3 is 14 residues long. The V end was cut by 1 base, the J end by 2 bases, with 10 bases between. Germline CDR1 is SGDLS and CDR2 is YYNGEE. In DNA form, the CDR3 reads TGTGCCAGCAGCGTAACAGGGAAGGCCTACGAGCAGTACTTC. Translation gives CASSVTGKAYEQYF.

The chain employs TRBV19 and TRBJ1-5; 7 nucleotides align to TRBD1. CDR1 is LNHDA, CDR2 SQIVND, per germline (reference sequence). The CDR3 covers 14 residues. Germline trimming cut 3 bases from V and 4 bases from J; bases unmatched to any gene: 3. The CDR3 DNA is TGTGCCAGTAGTATGGGACAGAAAAATCAGCCCCAGCATTTT. Translation gives CASSMGQKNQPQHF.

The genes are TRBV23-1 and TRBJ1-1; TRBD1 matches 7 bases. TRBV23-1 is an ORF for which the function is uncertain. The CDR3 extends over 14 amino acids. V shed 4 bases, J shed 6 bases, and the junction held 8 bases outside the gene matches. DNA for the CDR3: TGCGCCAGCAGTCTCCTACAGGGGCGCGCTGAAGCTTTCTTT. It codes for CASSLLQGRAEAFF.

CDR3 nucleotides: TGCGCCACCTGGGACTCTGTTGAAGCTTTCTTT. Its protein is CATWDSVEAFF. This chain uses TRBV10-2 with TRBJ1-1; possibly TRBD1 for D (5 bases). The CDR3 extends over 11 amino acids. Germline V CDR1 and CDR2: WSHSY, SAAADI. V lost 10 bases to trimming and J lost 7 bases, with 13 bases between them.

This chain joins TRBV27 and TRBJ1-6; D is perhaps TRBD1 (5 bases). Trimming took 5 bases from V and 7 from J, leaving 12 bases between them. Per the germline V gene, CDR1 is MNHEY and CDR2 is SMNVEV (reference sequence). The CDR3 is 14 amino acids. The CDR3 loop is CASSIRGINSPLHF. Here the CDR3 DNA reads TGTGCCAGCAGTATCCGGGGGATCAATTCACCCCTCCACTTT.

The chain is built from TRBV29-1 and TRBJ1-1; no clear D. Germline V lookup: CDR1 SQVTM, CDR2 ANQGSEA. V was pared by 4 bases and J by 6 bases, with 18 bases between. This CDR3 has 14 residues. CDR3 amino acids: CSVGDPRNLAEAFF. The CDR3, as DNA: TGCAGCGTTGGTGATCCTAGGAATTTGGCTGAAGCTTTCTTT. Looking up the rest from reference TRBV29-1 and TRBJ1-1 gives the full variable domain: SAVISQKPSRDICQRGTSLTIQCQVDSQVTMMFWYRQQPGQSLTLIATANQGSEATYESGFVIDKFPISRPNLTFSTLTVSNMSPEDSSIYLCSVGDPRNLAEAFFGQGTRLTVV.

This sequence joins TRBV7-8 and TRBJ2-4; D is ambiguous. Germline CDR1 SGHVS, CDR2 FQNEAQ. Between the trimmed V and J ends, which lost 1 base and 6 bases, there was a span of 10 bases. The CDR3 extends over 14 amino acids. CDR3 in amino acids: CASSLVGPTNIQYF. As DNA, the CDR3 is TGTGCCAGCAGCTTAGTGGGCCCCACAAACATTCAGTACTTC.

The V call is TRBV5-1, the J call TRBJ2-2; weak D call: TRBD2 (6 bases). The V end was cut by 0 bases, the J end by 7 bases, with 16 bases between. The CDR3 spans 16 residues. CDR1 and CDR2 from the germline V gene are SGHRS and YFSETQ. Here the CDR3 reads CASSLGDSLSSGELFF. CDR3 DNA sequence: TGCGCCAGCAGCTTGGGGGACTCCCTAAGCAGCGGGGAGCTGTTTTTT.

In this sample, this clone turned up a few times. The rearrangement links TRBV5-4 to TRBJ1-1; a weak D match, TRBD1 (5 bases). CDR1 and CDR2 from the germline V gene are SGHNT and YYREEE (reference sequence). The CDR3 runs to 15 residues. The V end lost 0 bases, the J end lost 4 bases, and 13 bases lay between the germline ends. This CDR3 is CASSLAREVSTEAFF. The CDR3 DNA reads as TGTGCCAGCAGCTTGGCCAGGGAAGTTAGCACTGAAGCTTTCTTT.

The rearrangement links TRBV6-5 to TRBJ2-2, with 10 nucleotides matching TRBD1. J lost 8 bases, V lost 7 bases, and 7 bases had no gene match. Germline CDR1 is MNHEY and CDR2 is SVGAGI. The CDR3 totals 14 residues. CDR3 protein: CASTRQGARGELFF. CDR3 DNA sequence: TGTGCCAGCACTAGACAGGGGGCTAGGGGGGAGCTGTTTTTT.

J is TRBJ1-2 and V is TRBV19; tentatively, D is TRBD1 (6 bases). The CDR3 loop spans 14 amino acids. Looked up from germline, CDR1 is LNHDA and CDR2 is SQIVND (reference sequence). V gave up 9 bases and J gave up 4 bases, with 18 bases separating them. CDR3 sequence (DNA): TGTGCCAGCCATTCGTCAGGGGCAGGCTATGGCTACACCTTC. Translating it yields CASHSSGAGYGYTF.

The V gene is TRBV7-2, the J gene TRBJ2-3; D possibly corresponds to TRBD1 (6 bases). Germline V gene data show CDR1 as SGHTA and CDR2 as FQGNSA. This CDR3 region has 13 residues. Trimming cost V 5 bases and J 3 bases, with 9 bases left between them. Written as DNA, the CDR3 is TGTGCCAGCAGCGCCCAGGGGACAGATACGCAGTATTTT. It codes for CASSAQGTDTQYF.

A single count supports this clone. The V call is TRBV7-9, the J call TRBJ2-1; 10 positions agree with TRBD1. Germline CDR1 SEHNR, CDR2 FQNEAQ (reference sequence). The CDR3 sequence is 14 residues long. The J segment lost 8 bases and the V segment lost 3 bases, leaving 4 bases of the junction unmatched. The CDR3 nucleotides are TGTGCCAGCAGCTTCTCCGGGACAGGGGATGAGCAGTTCTTC. It codes for CASSFSGTGDEQFF.

The chain has TRBV29-1 and TRBJ1-6, with D possibly TRBD1 on 6 matching bases. Germline CDR1 is SQVTM and CDR2 is ANQGSEA. V was clipped by 6 bases and J by 10 bases, with 16 bases between them. There are 13 residues in the CDR3. The CDR3 is CSVVSGVGSPLHF. The CDR3 DNA sequence: TGCAGCGTCGTCTCAGGGGTTGGGTCACCCCTCCACTTT.

This sequence joins TRBV12-3 or TRBV12-4 and TRBJ1-4, with D unresolved. The ends were cut back, 3 bases at V and 4 bases at J, with 6 bases in the middle. The CDR3 has 13 amino acids. The CDR3 loop is CASSFGLNEKLFF. The CDR3 DNA is TGTGCCAGCAGTTTCGGACTTAATGAAAAACTGTTTTTT.

V gene TRBV5-4 combines with J gene TRBJ2-3, with 9 bases fitting TRBD2. With 0 bases clipped from V and 6 bases from J, the junction kept 2 bases outside the gene matches. The CDR3 extends over 14 amino acids. From germline, CDR1 is SGHNT and CDR2 YYREEE (reference sequence). The CDR3 DNA reads as TGTGCCAGCAGCTTGGTGCGGGGGGGGGATACGCAGTATTTT. It encodes CASSLVRGGDTQYF.

The chain couples TRBV14 to TRBJ1-1; D gene unclear. Trimming pared 2 bases from V and 4 bases from J, leaving 11 bases between. Germline assignment: CDR1 SGHDN and CDR2 FVKESK. The CDR3 extends over 14 amino acids. Here the CDR3 DNA reads TGTGCCAGCAGCCAATTTTCAGGTGGCACTGAAGCTTTCTTT. Its translation is CASSQFSGGTEAFF.

As DNA, the CDR3 is TGCAGTGCTCGTGGCCCCCACGGGTTCGGCTACGAGCAGTACTTC. Translating it yields CSARGPHGFGYEQYF. The chain uses TRBV20-1 and TRBJ2-7, with D uncertain. The CDR3 has 15 amino acids. V gave up 5 bases and J gave up 3 bases, with 20 bases separating them. The germline CDR1 and CDR2 sequences are DFQATT and SNEGSKA (reference sequence).

This rearrangement joins TRBV11-2 to TRBJ2-7, with 11 bases identical to TRBD2. V was pared by 3 bases and J by 3 bases, with 4 bases of the junction left unmatched. The CDR3 runs 15 residues. Looked up from germline, CDR1 is SGHAT and CDR2 is FQNNGV. The CDR3 DNA is TGTGCCAGCAGCTTTCGACTAGCGGGGCACTACGAGCAGTACTTC. As protein: CASSFRLAGHYEQYF.

The CDR3 bases are TGTGCCAGCAGCTTTAGTGTCGGGGCTGGGGCCAACGTCCTGACTTTC. This translates into CASSFSVGAGANVLTF. The rearrangement links TRBV7-2 to TRBJ2-6; a weak D match, TRBD2 (5 bases). The CDR3 spans 16 residues. Trimming removed 3 bases from V and 2 bases from J, with 11 bases in between. Germline values: CDR1 SGHTA, CDR2 FQGNSA.

The rearrangement uses TRBV5-1 and TRBJ1-4; D gene ambiguous. CDR3 length: 15 residues. Trimming shortened V by 2 bases and J by 2 bases, and 10 bases separated the two germline ends. Per the germline V gene, CDR1 is SGHRS and CDR2 is YFSETQ. The CDR3 loop is CASSLLGFTNEKLFF. Written as DNA, the CDR3 is TGCGCCAGCAGCTTACTAGGATTTACTAATGAAAAACTGTTTTTT.